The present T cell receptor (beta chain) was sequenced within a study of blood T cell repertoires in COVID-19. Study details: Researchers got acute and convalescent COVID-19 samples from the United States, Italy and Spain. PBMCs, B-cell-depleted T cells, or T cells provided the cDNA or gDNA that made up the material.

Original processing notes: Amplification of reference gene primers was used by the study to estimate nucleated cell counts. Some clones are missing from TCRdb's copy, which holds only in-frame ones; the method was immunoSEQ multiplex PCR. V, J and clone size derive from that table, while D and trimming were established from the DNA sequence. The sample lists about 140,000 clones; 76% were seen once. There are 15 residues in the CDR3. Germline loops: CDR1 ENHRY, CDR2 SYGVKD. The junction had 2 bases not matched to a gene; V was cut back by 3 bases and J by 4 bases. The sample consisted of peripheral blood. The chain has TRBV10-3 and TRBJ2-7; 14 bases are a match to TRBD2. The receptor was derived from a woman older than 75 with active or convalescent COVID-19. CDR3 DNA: TGTGCCATCAGTGATGGGACTAGCGGGAGATACGAGCAGTACTTC. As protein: CAISDGTSGRYEQYF.